Given below is one T cell receptor (beta chain) in context. Antigen specificity is unknown. This record comes from a study of identifying expanded T cells in peripheral blood. The data were produced by immunoSEQ multiplex PCR, yet TCRdb's version contains in-frame clones alone and is incomplete. Of 90,000 to 100,000 clones listed, roughly 90% are singletons. Findings and limits, study-wide: Across healthy donors, higher total template counts meant significantly greater approximately two-week count variance.

What was sequenced was blood. The source of this sequence is a person between 18 and 75 years old in good health.

CDR3 sequence: CASSQDRVVGLGTLGYTF. The CDR3 nucleotides read TGTGCCAGCAGCCAAGATCGAGTCGTCGGGCTCGGGACCCTTGGCTACACCTTC. The chain carries TRBV14 and TRBJ1-2; a weak D match, TRBD1 (5 bases). CDR1 is SGHDN, CDR2 FVKESK, per germline. The CDR3 spans 18 residues. The V end was cut by 0 bases, the J end by 7 bases, with 24 bases between.